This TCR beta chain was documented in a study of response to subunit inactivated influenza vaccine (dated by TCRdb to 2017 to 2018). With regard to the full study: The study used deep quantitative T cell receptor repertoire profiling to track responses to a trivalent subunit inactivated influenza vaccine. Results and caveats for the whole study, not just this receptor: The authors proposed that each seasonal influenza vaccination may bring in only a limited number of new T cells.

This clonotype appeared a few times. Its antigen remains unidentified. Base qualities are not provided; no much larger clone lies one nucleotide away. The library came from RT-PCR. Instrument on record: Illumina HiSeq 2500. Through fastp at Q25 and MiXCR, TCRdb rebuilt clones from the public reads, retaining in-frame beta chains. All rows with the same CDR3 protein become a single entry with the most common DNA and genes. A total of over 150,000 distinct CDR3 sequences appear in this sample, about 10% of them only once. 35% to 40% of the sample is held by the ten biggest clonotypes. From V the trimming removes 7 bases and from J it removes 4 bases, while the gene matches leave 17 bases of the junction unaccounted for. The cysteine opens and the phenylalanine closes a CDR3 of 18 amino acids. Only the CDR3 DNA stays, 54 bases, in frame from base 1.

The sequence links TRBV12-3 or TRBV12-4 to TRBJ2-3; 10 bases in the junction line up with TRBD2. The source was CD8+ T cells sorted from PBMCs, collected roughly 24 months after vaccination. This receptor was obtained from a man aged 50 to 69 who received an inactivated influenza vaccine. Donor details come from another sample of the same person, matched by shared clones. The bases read TGTGCCAGCACCTCTTGGGGGACTAGCGAGGATTGGGCAGATACGCAGTATTTT. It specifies CASTSWGTSEDWADTQYF.